Each of the 6 T cell receptor beta chains below was sequenced from the same sample in a study of blood T cell repertoires in COVID-19 (TCRdb year 2020). Library preparation used the immunoSEQ multiplex PCR assay. TCRdb re-hosts the immuneACCESS table, in-frame sequences only. Its copies lack some clones; in the studies checked, an unresolved V gene accounts for under half of them, and the cause for the rest is not known. Present in this sample are 15,000 to 20,000 clones, approximately 88% of which were seen just once. Of the sample, roughly 3.2% falls within the top ten clones. The sequenced material came from peripheral blood. The receptor set was obtained from a human donor in a cohort sampled during active COVID-19.

For this clone: The conserved final phenylalanine or tryptophan is absent from the CDR3, which likely points to a read error. The limits of the CDR3 on the DNA are not certain, so only TCRdb's listed CDR3 is given. The chain carries TRBV10-2 and TRBJ1-2; the D call TRBD1 from the table was never checked on the DNA. With termini counted, the CDR3 has 13 amino acids. Germline CDR1 and CDR2: WSHSY and SAAADI. CDR3 in amino acids: CASSDANGQGSYL.

This chain joins TRBV9 and TRBJ1-1, with 8 bases that match TRBD1. The V and J ends lost 4 bases and 3 bases, in that order; junction bases with no gene match: 8. Germline CDR1 reads SGDLS; CDR2 reads YYNGEE. This CDR3 is built from 15 residues. CDR3 sequence: CASSPRTGRDTEAFF. The CDR3 DNA is TGTGCCAGCAGCCCAAGGACAGGGAGGGACACTGAAGCTTTCTTT. Full variable domain (remainder filled in from reference TRBV9 and TRBJ1-1): DSGVTQTPKHLITATGQRVTLRCSPRSGDLSVYWYQQSLDQGLQFLIQYYNGEERAKGNILERFSAQQFPDLHSELNLSSLELGDSALYFCASSPRTGRDTEAFFGQGTRLTVV.

The chain uses TRBV9 and TRBJ2-3; 7 bases agree with TRBD2. Germline loops: CDR1 SGDLS, CDR2 YYNGEE. The CDR3 sequence is 17 residues long. The V and J ends lost 4 bases and 1 base, in that order; junction bases with no gene match: 12. The CDR3 DNA is TGTGCCAGCAGCACACCTGGGAGGGGCGCGGGCACAGATACGCAGTATTTT. This gives the protein CASSTPGRGAGTDTQYF.

This sequence joins TRBV4-1 and TRBJ2-1; 13 bases agree with TRBD2. The CDR3 is 18 amino acids. CDR1 is MGHRA, CDR2 YSYEKL, per germline. Trimming removed 1 base from V and 7 bases from J; junction bases left unmatched: 10. CDR3 bases: TGCGCCAGCAGCCAAGCCCCTTGGACTAGCGGGAGTAGAAATGAGCAGTTCTTC. Translating gives CASSQAPWTSGSRNEQFF.

The chain has TRBV11-2 and TRBJ2-5; D may be TRBD1 (5 bases). The V end was cut by 0 bases, the J end by 6 bases, with 11 bases between. The V gene's germline CDR1 is SGHAT and CDR2 FQNNGV. The CDR3 contains 14 residues. The CDR3: CASSLEGDRKTQYF. CDR3 nucleotides: TGTGCCAGCAGCTTAGAAGGGGATCGTAAGACCCAGTACTTC.

The V and J genes are TRBV5-5 and TRBJ2-7; D is possibly TRBD2 (5 bases). The CDR3 covers 17 residues. Trimming removed 1 base at V and 5 bases at J, with 22 bases between. Germline V lookup: CDR1 SGHKS, CDR2 YYEKEE (reference sequence). Here the CDR3 reads CASSLLYAPSPGNEQYF. The CDR3 DNA follows: TGTGCCAGCAGCTTGCTCTATGCCCCTAGTCCGGGGAACGAGCAGTACTTC.